Below, 20 T cell receptor beta chains from the same sample are listed, as sequenced in a study of cytomegalovirus exposure and HLA in healthy donors (TCRdb year 2017). Library generation was performed with the immunoSEQ multiplex PCR assay. A mixture of 60 forward primers for TCR Vbeta segments and 13 reverse primers for TCR Jbeta segments was used in the multiplex PCR. Held by TCRdb, this immuneACCESS table contains in-frame sequences only and omits some clones. Under half of the omission traces to an unresolved V gene where checked; the cause of the rest is unknown. This sample has approximately 250,000 clones in its table, and about 77% of those were observed once. Approximately 0.47% of the sample goes to the ten largest clones. Sequenced: PBMCs. The receptors here all came from a boy younger than 18 in good health and CMV-seronegative.

The chain is built from TRBV4-1 and TRBJ1-4, with no clear D. CDR1 and CDR2 from the germline V gene are MGHRA and YSYEKL. The V gene lost 4 bases and the J gene lost 8 bases, with 11 bases spanning the gap. This CDR3 has 13 amino acids. Here the CDR3 reads CASSPMVREKLFF. The CDR3 nucleotides are TGCGCCAGCAGCCCCATGGTGAGGGAAAAACTGTTTTTT.

The chain links TRBV5-4 to TRBJ1-1; unclear D gene. Germline loops: CDR1 SGHNT, CDR2 YYREEE (reference sequence). This CDR3 has 13 residues. V lost 0 bases and J 6 bases, leaving 9 bases between the germline ends. For the CDR3, the DNA is TGTGCCAGCAGCTTGGTAGGTGAGGCTGAAGCTTTCTTT. This translates into CASSLVGEAEAFF.

V usage is TRBV5-1 and J usage is TRBJ1-4; possible D gene TRBD1, 6 bases. The length of the CDR3 is 12 residues. The germline CDR1 and CDR2 sequences are SGHRS and YFSETQ. V lost 1 base and J 8 bases, leaving 6 bases between the germline ends. The DNA for the CDR3 is TGCGCCAGCAGCTTGACAGGGGAAAAACTGTTTTTT. It yields the protein CASSLTGEKLFF.

V is TRBV7-9 and J is TRBJ1-3, with D tentatively TRBD1 (6 bases). Germline values: CDR1 SEHNR, CDR2 FQNEAQ (reference sequence). V was pared by 9 bases and J by 0 bases, with 15 bases between. There are 15 residues in the CDR3. The CDR3 spells CARDSRGLSGNTIYF. The CDR3 DNA is TGTGCCAGGGATTCCAGGGGCCTCTCTGGAAACACCATATATTTT.

This chain links TRBV4-1 with TRBJ1-5; the D gene is possibly TRBD1 (5 bases). The V gene's germline CDR1 is MGHRA and CDR2 YSYEKL. This CDR3 comprises 15 residues. V was clipped by 0 bases and J by 7 bases, with 13 bases between them. CDR3 nucleotide sequence: TGCGCCAGCAGCCAAGATCGGGGGTACGGGCAGCCCCAGCATTTT. It yields the protein CASSQDRGYGQPQHF.

This clone occurred once. J is TRBJ2-3 and V is TRBV4-1, with TRBD2 matching over 8 bases. Germline lookup yields CDR1 MGHRA and CDR2 YSYEKL. The CDR3 contains 17 residues. The junction had 5 bases not matched to a gene; V was cut back by 0 bases and J by 0 bases. The CDR3 DNA reads TGCGCCAGCAGCCAAGATCCCGGGGGGGGGAGCACAGATACGCAGTATTTT. As protein: CASSQDPGGGSTDTQYF.

This clone showed up just once. The V call is TRBV7-3, the J call TRBJ2-7; D remains ambiguous. CDR3 length: 13 amino acids. The V end was cut by 6 bases, the J end by 0 bases, with 9 bases between. Germline V gene sequence: CDR1 SGHTA, CDR2 FQGTGA. The chain's CDR3 is CASSFLPSYEQYF. DNA for the CDR3: TGTGCCAGCAGTTTTCTACCCTCCTACGAGCAGTACTTC. The variable domain in full, completed from reference TRBV7-3 and TRBJ2-7, reads GAGVSQTPSNKVTEKGKYVELRCDPISGHTALYWYRQSLGQGPEFLIYFQGTGAADDSGLPNDRFFAVRPEGSVSTLKIQRTERGDSAVYLCASSFLPSYEQYFGPGTRLTVT.

The rearrangement uses TRBV5-1 and TRBJ2-2; D gene unclear. This CDR3 is built from 14 residues. V dropped 2 bases and J dropped 1 base, with 6 bases sitting between them. Germline assignment: CDR1 SGHRS and CDR2 YFSETQ. CDR3 sequence: CASSLAGNTGELFF. CDR3 DNA: TGCGCCAGCAGCTTAGCCGGGAACACCGGGGAGCTGTTTTTT.

The chain has TRBV15 and TRBJ1-1; D uncertain. Germline values: CDR1 LNHNV, CDR2 YYDKDF (reference sequence). The ends were cut back, 2 bases at V and 4 bases at J, with 8 bases in the middle. The CDR3 consists of 13 residues. The CDR3 coding sequence is TGTGCCACCAGCAGATTCGGGGTCACTGAAGCTTTCTTT. It encodes CATSRFGVTEAFF.

The chain carries TRBV2 and TRBJ2-3, with 7 bases matching TRBD2. The CDR3 has 14 amino acids. Germline-derived CDR1 and CDR2 are SNHLY and FYNNEI. Losses at the gene ends were 8 bases for V and 2 bases for J; bases not matched to a gene: 7. The CDR3 spells CASWDGRLTDTQYF. CDR3 DNA sequence: TGTGCCAGCTGGGACGGGAGGCTCACAGATACGCAGTATTTT. Full variable domain (outside the CDR3, taken from reference TRBV2 and TRBJ2-3): EPEVTQTPSHQVTQMGQEVILRCVPISNHLYFYWYRQILGQKVEFLVSFYNNEISEKSEIFDDQFSVERPDGSNFTLKIRSTKLEDSAMYFCASWDGRLTDTQYFGPGTRLTVL.

With regard to this clone: Additional DNA sequences in this sample encode the identical CDR3. The chain joins TRBV27 to TRBJ2-7; D possibly corresponds to TRBD2 (7 bases). V was pared by 2 bases and J by 6 bases, with 8 bases between. Per germline, CDR1 MNHEY and CDR2 SMNVEV (reference sequence). The CDR3 runs 12 residues. CDR3 bases: TGTGCCAGCAGTTTAAGGGGGGGCGAGCAGTACTTC. Amino acid sequence: CASSLRGGEQYF.

The V and J genes are TRBV25-1 and TRBJ2-3; no clear D. This CDR3 is 13 amino acids long. Trimming stripped 4 bases from V and 4 bases from J, with 9 bases between. Germline loops: CDR1 MGHDK, CDR2 SYGVNS. CDR3 sequence (DNA): TGTGCCAGCAGTGGCCTAATACCAGATACGCAGTATTTT. This translates into CASSGLIPDTQYF.

The rearrangement links TRBV15 to TRBJ2-7, with 7 positions matching TRBD2. The CDR3 runs 15 residues. V trimming: 5 bases; J trimming: 2 bases; junction bases outside the gene matches: 9. The germline CDR1 and CDR2 sequences are LNHNV and YYDKDF (reference sequence). CDR3 DNA sequence: TGTGCCACCAGCTGGACGCCGGGAGGCGCCTACGAGCAGTACTTC. This translates into CATSWTPGGAYEQYF. Full variable domain (remainder filled in from reference TRBV15 and TRBJ2-7): DAMVIQNPRYQVTQFGKPVTLSCSQTLNHNVMYWYQQKSSQAPKLLFHYYDKDFNNEADTPDNFQSRRPNTSFCFLDIRSPGLGDTAMYLCATSWTPGGAYEQYFGPGTRLTVT.

The chain joins TRBV10-2 to TRBJ2-7; 15 positions match TRBD2. The germline V gene has CDR1 WSHSY and CDR2 SAAADI. V lost 4 bases and J lost 5; bases outside the gene matches: 12. The length of the CDR3 is 18 residues. CDR3 sequence: CASSATGLAGGFTHEQYF. For the CDR3, the DNA is TGCGCCAGCAGTGCTACCGGACTAGCGGGAGGGTTCACCCACGAGCAGTACTTC.

This clone has a handful of counts. The rearrangement uses TRBV7-2 and TRBJ2-1; 9 positions agree with TRBD2. Germline CDR1 is SGHTA and CDR2 is FQGNSA. The CDR3 loop spans 16 amino acids. Losses at the gene ends were 4 bases for V and 2 bases for J; bases not matched to a gene: 6. The CDR3: CASSWTSAVTYNEQFF. CDR3 in DNA: TGTGCCAGCAGCTGGACTAGCGCCGTGACCTACAATGAGCAGTTCTTC.

The CDR3 DNA reads TGTGCCAGTAGTATAAGCAGGTTGGGGGCCGAGCAGTACTTC. Protein sequence: CASSISRLGAEQYF. The chain couples TRBV19 to TRBJ2-7; a weak D match, TRBD1 (6 bases). Deletions cut 2 bases from V and 6 bases from J, with 14 bases between. The V gene's germline CDR1 is LNHDA and CDR2 SQIVND (reference sequence). This CDR3 is 14 amino acids long.

The J gene is TRBJ2-3, the V gene TRBV6-1, with D possibly TRBD2 on 6 matching bases. The CDR3 spans 14 residues. V dropped 3 bases and J dropped 0 bases, with 7 bases sitting between them. CDR1 and CDR2 from the germline V gene are MNHNS and SASEGT. The CDR3 loop is CASSERGSTDTQYF. DNA for the CDR3: TGTGCCAGCAGTGAGCGGGGAAGCACAGATACGCAGTATTTT.

The V call is TRBV9, the J call TRBJ2-1; TRBD2 agrees at 12 bases. V shed 3 bases, J shed 0 bases, and the junction held 4 bases outside the gene matches. The CDR3 consists of 17 residues. Germline V gene sequence: CDR1 SGDLS, CDR2 YYNGEE. The chain's CDR3 is CASSAGLAGSSYNEQFF. In DNA form, the CDR3 reads TGTGCCAGCAGCGCCGGACTAGCGGGGAGCTCCTACAATGAGCAGTTCTTC.

The chain employs TRBV10-3 and TRBJ2-3, with D perhaps matching TRBD1 (5 bases). Trimming cost V 2 bases and J 4 bases, with 7 bases left between them. Germline V gene lookup returns CDR1 ENHRY and CDR2 SYGVKD. This CDR3 spans 13 amino acids. The CDR3 sequence: CAISEDSSDTQYF. The DNA for the CDR3 is TGTGCCATCAGTGAGGACAGCTCAGATACGCAGTATTTT.

V and J are TRBV5-4 and TRBJ1-1; no definite D call. V lost 3 bases and J 1 base, leaving 19 bases between the germline ends. CDR3 length equals 17 residues. Germline CDR1 SGHNT, CDR2 YYREEE (reference sequence). CDR3 amino acids: CASSYLLTVPENTEAFF. Written as DNA, the CDR3 is TGTGCCAGCAGCTACTTATTAACAGTACCAGAGAACACTGAAGCTTTCTTT.